The subject of this entry is one T cell receptor (beta chain). The target antigen is unknown. Between the trimmed V and J ends, which lost 2 bases and 7 bases, there was a span of 8 bases. This CDR3 contains 13 residues. Germline assignment: CDR1 MNHEY and CDR2 SMNVEV (reference sequence). The data originate from a study of cytomegalovirus exposure and HLA in healthy donors. 13 Jbeta primers and 60 Vbeta primers were used for the PCR. Produced via immunoSEQ multiplex PCR; TCRdb's table is partial and in-frame only. In the table there are 220,000 or so clones, around 83% of which are singletons. Donors in the study were healthy people who gave bone marrow. Notes on the study in general: Judged likely to be a sequencing artifact was a cluster of highly shared sequence variants. A later analysis associated 15,000 or so TCR beta sequences with HLA alleles at a 0.05 false discovery rate.

The chain has TRBV27 and TRBJ1-4; a possible D gene is TRBD1 (5 bases). The sequence was obtained from a woman between 35 and 50 years old in good health and CMV-seronegative. Material: PBMCs. The DNA for the CDR3 is TGTGCCAGCAGTTTAGCGGGACGTGAAAAACTGTTTTTT. Its translation is CASSLAGREKLFF.